This T cell receptor beta chain was retrieved from a study of blood T cell repertoires in COVID-19. Study-wide context: Collection of acute and convalescent COVID-19 samples took place in the United States, Italy and Spain. From T cells, B-cell-depleted T cells, or PBMCs came the material, which was cDNA or gDNA.

Trimming cost V 0 bases and J 7 bases, with 19 bases left between them. This CDR3 is built from 17 residues. Germline V gene lookup returns CDR1 ENHRY and CDR2 SYGVKD. Original processing methods: Scientists estimated how many nucleated cells there were by amplifying reference gene primers. Assay used: immunoSEQ multiplex PCR; TCRdb lists only in-frame clones, some missing. The V and J calls and clone size come from that table; D and trimming were worked out from the DNA. The sample yields tens of thousands of clones, 80% to 90% seen once. This TCR was sampled from a human donor in a cohort sampled during active COVID-19. The sequenced material came from peripheral blood. This chain links TRBV10-3 with TRBJ2-1; D unclear. The CDR3 DNA reads as TGTGCCATCAGTGAGTCGCTATTTGCGGATGACCGGAATGAGCAGTTCTTC. Translation gives CAISESLFADDRNEQFF.